The 23 T cell receptor beta chains below were found in one sample sequenced in a study of cytomegalovirus exposure and HLA in healthy donors. Some clones are missing from TCRdb's copy, which holds only in-frame ones; the method was immunoSEQ multiplex PCR. The sample has some 90,000 clones; roughly 89% are singletons. The specimen sequenced was PBMCs. The origin of the receptors is a young woman in good health and CMV-seronegative.

This sequence joins TRBV2 and TRBJ1-2; 7 nucleotides agree with TRBD1. The CDR3 loop spans 14 amino acids. Looked up from germline, CDR1 is SNHLY and CDR2 is FYNNEI. J was trimmed by 4 bases and V by 6 bases; bases with no gene match: 8. Written as DNA, the CDR3 is TGTGCCAGCAGAGGAGACAGGGCTACCTATGGCTACACCTTC. Translating gives CASRGDRATYGYTF.

The gene calls are TRBV29-1 and TRBJ1-2; D unclear. Germline CDR1 SQVTM, CDR2 ANQGSEA. The CDR3 consists of 12 residues. The germline V and J ends were trimmed by 7 bases and 0 bases, with 9 bases remaining between them. The CDR3 DNA reads TGCAGCGCCTCCGGAGCTAACTATGGCTACACCTTC. This sequence encodes CSASGANYGYTF.

V is TRBV7-3 and J is TRBJ1-5, with 8 bases lining up with TRBD1. With V trimmed by 9 bases and J by 2 bases, 3 bases remained unmatched. The germline gives CDR1 SGHTA, CDR2 FQGTGA. This CDR3 region has 13 residues. The CDR3 DNA reads TGTGCCAGTCCGGGACAGGGCAATCAGCCCCAGCATTTT. Translated, it gives CASPGQGNQPQHF.

The V gene is TRBV6-4, the J gene TRBJ1-1; no clear D. The CDR3 is 16 amino acids. V lost 11 bases, J lost 1 base, and 23 bases lay in between. The germline V gene encodes CDR1 MRHNA and CDR2 SNTAGT. The DNA for the CDR3 is TGTGCCGGCTTCAGTCCAAGAGGGTTTAAGAACACTGAAGCTTTCTTT. Translating gives CAGFSPRGFKNTEAFF.

The chain employs TRBV6-6 and TRBJ2-5, with TRBD1 matching over 7 bases. Germline V gives CDR1 MNHNY, CDR2 SVGAGI (reference sequence). Trimming removed 1 base from V and 5 bases from J; junction bases left unmatched: 10. This CDR3 spans 16 amino acids. CDR3 bases: TGTGCCAGCAGTTACTACTTAAGACAGGGATACGAGACCCAGTACTTC. Translation: CASSYYLRQGYETQYF.

The chain recombines TRBV6-5 with TRBJ1-6, with 11 bases lining up with TRBD1. This CDR3 spans 15 amino acids. The germline V gene encodes CDR1 MNHEY and CDR2 SVGAGI. Losses at the gene ends were 2 bases for V and 10 bases for J; bases not matched to a gene: 4. The CDR3 DNA sequence: TGTGCCAGCAGTTACAAGGGGACAGGGGGATCACCCCTCCACTTT. It specifies CASSYKGTGGSPLHF.

This chain joins TRBV18 and TRBJ1-1, with 8 nucleotides matching TRBD1. There are 17 residues in the CDR3. The J segment lost 0 bases and the V segment lost 0 bases, leaving 6 bases of the junction unmatched. The V gene's germline CDR1 is KGHSH and CDR2 LQKENI. As DNA, the CDR3 is TGTGCCAGCTCACCACCCCGGACAGGGACCATGAACACTGAAGCTTTCTTT. Its translation is CASSPPRTGTMNTEAFF. Supplemented by reference TRBV18 and TRBJ1-1, the full variable domain reads NAGVMQNPRHLVRRRGQEARLRCSPMKGHSHVYWYRQLPEEGLKFMVYLQKENIIDESGMPKERFSAEFPKEGPSILRIQQVVRGDSAAYFCASSPPRTGTMNTEAFFGQGTRLTVV.

The chain employs TRBV27 and TRBJ2-1, with a tentative D call TRBD2 (6 bases). The germline V and J ends were trimmed by 7 bases and 0 bases, with 16 bases remaining between them. The CDR3 loop spans 16 amino acids. The germline CDR1 and CDR2 sequences are MNHEY and SMNVEV (reference sequence). As DNA, the CDR3 is TGTGCCAGCAAAGTTGGGACTCTTGACTCCTACAATGAGCAGTTCTTC. Amino acids: CASKVGTLDSYNEQFF.

V and J are TRBV10-2 and TRBJ2-7; 10 bases are a match to TRBD1. Trimming at V came to 6 bases and at J to 6 bases, leaving 2 bases not matched to a gene. The CDR3 is 12 residues long. CDR1 and CDR2 from the germline V gene are WSHSY and SAAADI. The CDR3 loop is CASSGTGAEQYF. CDR3 DNA sequence: TGCGCCAGCAGCGGGACAGGGGCCGAGCAGTACTTC.

The chain couples TRBV15 to TRBJ2-1; weak D call: TRBD2 (6 bases). The length of the CDR3 is 16 residues. V was trimmed by 3 bases and J by 3 bases, leaving 15 bases between them. The germline V gene encodes CDR1 LNHNV and CDR2 YYDKDF (reference sequence). CDR3 sequence (DNA): TGTGCCACCAGCAGCGGATCCGGGGGTGGCTACAATGAGCAGTTCTTC. Protein sequence: CATSSGSGGGYNEQFF.

This chain links TRBV6-1 with TRBJ1-1; possible D gene TRBD1, 6 bases. Trimming left V 4 bases short and J 4 bases short, with 10 bases between. The germline CDR1 and CDR2 sequences are MNHNS and SASEGT. The CDR3 is 13 residues long. In DNA, the CDR3 is TGTGCCAGCAGTGCAGGGGCGGCCACTGAAGCTTTCTTT. This codes for CASSAGAATEAFF.

V usage is TRBV27 and J usage is TRBJ2-7; D may be TRBD1 (5 bases). The germline V gene encodes CDR1 MNHEY and CDR2 SMNVEV (reference sequence). V shed 6 bases and J shed 3 bases, with 15 bases lying between them. The CDR3 is 14 amino acids. As DNA, the CDR3 is TGTGCCAGCAGAAACGGACATATGGACTACGAGCAGTACTTC. Amino acids: CASRNGHMDYEQYF.

The chain employs TRBV5-1 and TRBJ2-3, with 10 positions matching TRBD1. The germline V gene encodes CDR1 SGHRS and CDR2 YFSETQ. CDR3 length: 16 residues. After removal of 3 bases from V and 5 bases from J, the junction contained 9 bases not matched to a gene. The CDR3 spells CASSWEGTGVKDTQYF. CDR3 nucleotides: TGCGCCAGCAGCTGGGAAGGGACAGGGGTAAAAGATACGCAGTATTTT.

This clone was seen repeatedly, ten times or more. CDR3 region: CASLSTEDRGHQPQHF. DNA of the CDR3: TGTGCCAGCCTCAGTACTGAGGACAGGGGGCATCAGCCCCAGCATTTT. The chain combines TRBV11-3 with TRBJ1-5, with 11 bases lining up with TRBD1. Trimming cost V 8 bases and J 5 bases; bases outside gene matches: 11. Germline V gives CDR1 SGHNT, CDR2 YENEEA. The CDR3 covers 16 residues. The whole variable domain, filled in from reference TRBV11-3 and TRBJ1-5, reads EAGVVQSPRYKIIEKKQPVAFWCNPISGHNTLYWYLQNLGQGPELLIRYENEEAVDDSQLPKDRFSAERLKGVDSTLKIQPAELGDSAVYLCASLSTEDRGHQPQHFGDGTRLSIL.

The chain couples TRBV19 to TRBJ1-2, with 9 nucleotides matching TRBD1. The V and J ends lost 8 bases and 4 bases, in that order; junction bases with no gene match: 8. This CDR3 spans 14 amino acids. Germline V gene sequence: CDR1 LNHDA, CDR2 SQIVND (reference sequence). CDR3 nucleotide sequence: TGTGCCAGTGCTACCTGGGGACAGGGCTATGGCTACACCTTC. Its protein product is CASATWGQGYGYTF.

V gene TRBV2 combines with J gene TRBJ1-3; 8 bases match TRBD1. J was trimmed by 4 bases and V by 11 bases; bases with no gene match: 13. CDR3 length: 15 residues. CDR1 and CDR2 from the germline V gene are SNHLY and FYNNEI. CDR3 loop: CARGQGTSSGNTIYF. In DNA, the CDR3 is TGTGCCCGCGGACAGGGAACCTCTTCCGGAAACACCATATATTTT.

This chain connects TRBV18 to TRBJ2-6, with D possibly TRBD1 on 6 matching bases. The CDR3 spans 18 residues. The germline V gene has CDR1 KGHSH and CDR2 LQKENI. V was shortened by 1 base and J by 0 bases, with 13 bases between the two germline ends. CDR3 in DNA: TGTGCCAGCTCACCACTGCTGGGGGCGAGCTCTGGGGCCAACGTCCTGACTTTC. Its translation: CASSPLLGASSGANVLTF. Variable domain in full (rest from reference TRBV18 and TRBJ2-6): NAGVMQNPRHLVRRRGQEARLRCSPMKGHSHVYWYRQLPEEGLKFMVYLQKENIIDESGMPKERFSAEFPKEGPSILRIQQVVRGDSAAYFCASSPLLGASSGANVLTFGAGSRLTVL.

This sequence joins TRBV5-6 and TRBJ2-4; 7 bases agree with TRBD2. The germline CDR1 and CDR2 sequences are SGHDT and YYEEEE. The J segment lost 5 bases and the V segment lost 5 bases, leaving 1 base of the junction unmatched. CDR3 length: 12 amino acids. The DNA of the CDR3 is TGTGCCAGCAGTCGGGGGGAAAACATTCAGTACTTC. Its protein product is CASSRGENIQYF.

This chain joins TRBV7-9 and TRBJ2-1; TRBD2 matches 12 bases. Germline V gene data show CDR1 as SEHNR and CDR2 as FQNEAQ (reference sequence). After removal of 5 bases from V and 9 bases from J, the junction contained 11 bases not matched to a gene. The CDR3 extends over 16 amino acids. CDR3 residues: CASSRLTSGGSTEQFF. CDR3 bases: TGTGCCAGCAGCCGCCTGACTAGCGGGGGATCGACTGAGCAGTTCTTC. Supplemented by reference TRBV7-9 and TRBJ2-1, the full variable domain reads DTGVSQNPRHKITKRGQNVTFRCDPISEHNRLYWYRQTLGQGPEFLTYFQNEAQLEKSRLLSDRFSAERPKGSFSTLEIQRTEQGDSAMYLCASSRLTSGGSTEQFFGPGTRLTVL.

The chain couples TRBV14 to TRBJ2-3; D unresolved. V was pared by 4 bases and J by 1 base, with 9 bases between. The CDR3 length is 14 residues. Germline V gene sequence: CDR1 SGHDN, CDR2 FVKESK. In DNA, the CDR3 is TGTGCCAGCAGCCCCCTCGTAGGCACAGATACGCAGTATTTT. Its protein product is CASSPLVGTDTQYF.

V gene TRBV5-8 combines with J gene TRBJ1-3, with 9 positions matching TRBD1. V shed 4 bases, J shed 2 bases, and the junction held 10 bases outside the gene matches. The germline CDR1 and CDR2 sequences are SGHTS and YDEGEE. The CDR3 sequence is 17 residues long. The CDR3 sequence: CASSRPGGTGTGNTIYF. In DNA, the CDR3 is TGTGCCAGCAGCCGGCCGGGGGGGACAGGGACTGGAAACACCATATATTTT.

The V gene is TRBV29-1, the J gene TRBJ2-5; 7 bases line up with TRBD2. This CDR3 region has 11 residues. CDR1 is SQVTM, CDR2 ANQGSEA, per germline. Here the CDR3 reads CGGDYQETQYF. CDR3 bases: TGCGGAGGGGACTATCAAGAGACCCAGTACTTC.

This clone has only one observation. V is TRBV2 and J is TRBJ1-2; D unresolved. V lost 3 bases to trimming and J lost 1 base, with 15 bases between them. The CDR3 runs to 16 residues. Germline CDR1 is SNHLY and CDR2 is FYNNEI. CDR3 amino acids: CASSDPLRGVNYGYTF. CDR3 nucleotides: TGTGCCAGCAGTGACCCCCTCCGGGGTGTTAACTATGGCTACACCTTC. The variable domain in full, completed from reference TRBV2 and TRBJ1-2, reads EPEVTQTPSHQVTQMGQEVILRCVPISNHLYFYWYRQILGQKVEFLVSFYNNEISEKSEIFDDQFSVERPDGSNFTLKIRSTKLEDSAMYFCASSDPLRGVNYGYTFGSGTRLTVV.